This T cell receptor (beta chain) is from a study of neurological immune-mediated disorders. The table lists this clonotype with many counts. Its cognate antigen is unknown. Study-level results: Levels of TCR clonal expansion peaked in HTLV-1-associated myelopathy and reached their lowest in multiple sclerosis, under those of healthy controls.

V dropped 3 bases and J dropped 14; count of bases not matched to a gene: 9. The CDR3 has 12 residues. CDR1 and CDR2 (germline): MGHRA, YSYEKL. The sorted-subset TCR libraries were prepared using about 960,000 CD4+ or CD8+ T cells as the starting material. The cDNA came from 5'RACE, which used 10-nucleotide random UMIs. In TCRdb, the 5' RACE reads were re-called with MiXCR into one record per CDR3 protein. The repertoire holds around 41,000 distinct CDR3 sequences, with approximately 14% as singletons. The source is a woman in her sixties with HTLV-1-associated myelopathy (HAM/TSP). The sequenced material came from CD4+ T cells from blood. The chain uses TRBV4-1 and TRBJ1-1; TRBD1 agrees at 7 bases. CDR3 loop: CASSQARQGMFF. In DNA form, the CDR3 reads TGCGCCAGCAGCCAGGCCAGACAGGGAATGTTCTTT.